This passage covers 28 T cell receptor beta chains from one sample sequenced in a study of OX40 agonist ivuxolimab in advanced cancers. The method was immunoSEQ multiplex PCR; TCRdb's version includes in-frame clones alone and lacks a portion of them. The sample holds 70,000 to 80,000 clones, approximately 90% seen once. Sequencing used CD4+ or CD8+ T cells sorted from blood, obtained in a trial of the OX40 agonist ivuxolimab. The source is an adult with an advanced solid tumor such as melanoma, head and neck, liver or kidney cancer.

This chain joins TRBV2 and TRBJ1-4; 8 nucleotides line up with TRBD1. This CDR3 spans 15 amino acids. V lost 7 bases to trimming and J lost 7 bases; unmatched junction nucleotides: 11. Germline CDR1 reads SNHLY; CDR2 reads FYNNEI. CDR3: CASTDRQGRGEKLFF. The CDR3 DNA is TGTGCCAGCACTGACCGACAGGGGAGGGGTGAAAAACTGTTTTTT.

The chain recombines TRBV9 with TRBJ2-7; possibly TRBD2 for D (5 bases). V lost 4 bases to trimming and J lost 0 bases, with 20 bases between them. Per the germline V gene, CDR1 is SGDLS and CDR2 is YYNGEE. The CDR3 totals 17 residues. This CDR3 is CASSPSVMVGSSYEQYF. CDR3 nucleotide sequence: TGTGCCAGCAGCCCCTCCGTCATGGTTGGGAGCTCCTACGAGCAGTACTTC.

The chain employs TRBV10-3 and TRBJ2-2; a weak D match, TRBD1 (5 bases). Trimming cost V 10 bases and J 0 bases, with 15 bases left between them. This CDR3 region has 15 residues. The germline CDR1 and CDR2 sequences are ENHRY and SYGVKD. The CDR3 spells CATLERGTNTGELFF. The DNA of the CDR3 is TGTGCCACCTTAGAAAGGGGCACGAACACCGGGGAGCTGTTTTTT.

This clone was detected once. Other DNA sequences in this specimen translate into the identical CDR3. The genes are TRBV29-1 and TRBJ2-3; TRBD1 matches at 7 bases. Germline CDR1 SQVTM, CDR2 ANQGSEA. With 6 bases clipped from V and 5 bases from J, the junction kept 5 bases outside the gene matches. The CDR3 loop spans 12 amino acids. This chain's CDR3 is CSVQQGRDTQYF. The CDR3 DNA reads TGCAGCGTCCAACAGGGGCGAGATACGCAGTATTTT.

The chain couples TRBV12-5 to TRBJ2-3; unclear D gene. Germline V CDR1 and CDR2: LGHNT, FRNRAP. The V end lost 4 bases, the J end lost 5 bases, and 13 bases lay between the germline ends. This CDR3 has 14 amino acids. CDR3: CASGSVPPGDTQYF. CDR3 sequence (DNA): TGTGCTAGTGGTTCAGTCCCTCCGGGAGATACGCAGTATTTT.

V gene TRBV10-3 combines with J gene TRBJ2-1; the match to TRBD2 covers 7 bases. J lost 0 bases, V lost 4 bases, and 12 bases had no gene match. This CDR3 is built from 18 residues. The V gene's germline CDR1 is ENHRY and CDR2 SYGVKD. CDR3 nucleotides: TGTGCCATCAGTGGTAGGGGAACGGGCGGGAGCTCCTACAATGAGCAGTTCTTC. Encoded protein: CAISGRGTGGSSYNEQFF.

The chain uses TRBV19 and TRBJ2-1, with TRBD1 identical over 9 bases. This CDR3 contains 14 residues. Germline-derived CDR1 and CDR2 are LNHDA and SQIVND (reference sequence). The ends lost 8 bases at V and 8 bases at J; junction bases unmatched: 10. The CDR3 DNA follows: TGTGCCAGTGGGTTGGGACAGGGAGTCCATGAGCAGTTCTTC. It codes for CASGLGQGVHEQFF.

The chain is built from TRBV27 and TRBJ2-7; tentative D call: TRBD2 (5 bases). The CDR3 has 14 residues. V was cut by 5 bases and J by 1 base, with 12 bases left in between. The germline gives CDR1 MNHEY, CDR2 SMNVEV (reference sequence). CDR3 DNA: TGTGCCAGCAGTCCAGATCTAGCTTCCTACGAGCAGTACTTC. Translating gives CASSPDLASYEQYF.

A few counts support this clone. Here the CDR3 DNA reads TGTGCCAGCAGCTTGGGCAGAGGCAATCAGCCCCAGCATTTT. Amino acid sequence: CASSLGRGNQPQHF. The rearrangement joins TRBV5-5 to TRBJ1-5; D unresolved. Trimming removed 0 bases at V and 2 bases at J, with 6 bases between. This CDR3 is 14 amino acids long. Germline CDR1 and CDR2: SGHKS and YYEKEE (reference sequence).

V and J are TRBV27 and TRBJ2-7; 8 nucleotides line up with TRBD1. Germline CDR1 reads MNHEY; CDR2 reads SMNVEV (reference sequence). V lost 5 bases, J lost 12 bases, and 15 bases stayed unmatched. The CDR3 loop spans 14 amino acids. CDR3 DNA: TGTGCCAGCAGTCCAGGACAGGGAGGAGGGCCCGGGTACTTC. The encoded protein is CASSPGQGGGPGYF.

The CDR3 sequence is CASSLGGPLGNEQFF. CDR3 nucleotides: TGTGCCAGCAGTTTAGGAGGGCCTCTTGGCAATGAGCAGTTCTTC. The V call is TRBV28, the J call TRBJ2-1, with TRBD2 as a possible D gene (6 bases). The CDR3 has 15 amino acids. The V end was cut by 2 bases, the J end by 6 bases, with 14 bases between. Germline assignment: CDR1 MDHEN and CDR2 SYDVKM.

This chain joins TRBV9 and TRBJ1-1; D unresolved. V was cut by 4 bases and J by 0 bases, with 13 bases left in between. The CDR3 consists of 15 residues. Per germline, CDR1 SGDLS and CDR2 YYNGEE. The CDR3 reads CASSSRDGVNTEAFF. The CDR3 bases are TGTGCCAGCAGCTCCCGAGATGGTGTGAACACTGAAGCTTTCTTT.

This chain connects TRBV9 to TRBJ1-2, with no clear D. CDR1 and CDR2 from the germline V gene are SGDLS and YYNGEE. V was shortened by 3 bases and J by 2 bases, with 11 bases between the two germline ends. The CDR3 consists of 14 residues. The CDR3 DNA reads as TGTGCCAGCAGCGGGGTCGGGAGGAACTATGGCTACACCTTC. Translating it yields CASSGVGRNYGYTF.

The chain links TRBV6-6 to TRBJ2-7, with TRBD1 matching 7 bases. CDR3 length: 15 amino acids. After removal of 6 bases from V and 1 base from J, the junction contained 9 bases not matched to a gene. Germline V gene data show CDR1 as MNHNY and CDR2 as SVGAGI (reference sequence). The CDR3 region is CASRTGTAASYEQYF. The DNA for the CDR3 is TGTGCCAGCAGAACCGGGACAGCAGCTTCCTACGAGCAGTACTTC.

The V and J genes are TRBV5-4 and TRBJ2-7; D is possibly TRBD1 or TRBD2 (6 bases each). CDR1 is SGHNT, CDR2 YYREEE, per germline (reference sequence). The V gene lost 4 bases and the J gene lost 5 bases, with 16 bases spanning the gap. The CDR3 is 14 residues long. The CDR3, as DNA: TGTGCCAGCAGCCCTAATAGGGGGGAGGACGAGCAGTACTTC. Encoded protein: CASSPNRGEDEQYF.

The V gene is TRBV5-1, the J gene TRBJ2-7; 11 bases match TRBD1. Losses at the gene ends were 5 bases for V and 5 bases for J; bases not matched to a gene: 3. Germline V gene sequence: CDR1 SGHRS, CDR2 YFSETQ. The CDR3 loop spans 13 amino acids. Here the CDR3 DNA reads TGCGCCAGCAGGGGGACAGGGGGGAACGAGCAGTACTTC. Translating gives CASRGTGGNEQYF.

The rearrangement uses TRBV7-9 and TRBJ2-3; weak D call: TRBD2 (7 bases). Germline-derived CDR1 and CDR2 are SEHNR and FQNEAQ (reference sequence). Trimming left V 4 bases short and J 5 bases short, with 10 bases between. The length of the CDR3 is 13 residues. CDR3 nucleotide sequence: TGTGCCAGCAGCTGGGGGGGGCAAGATACGCAGTATTTT. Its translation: CASSWGGQDTQYF.

CDR3 sequence reads: CASSPPGLAGGGNEQFF. In nucleotides, the CDR3 is TGTGCCAGCTCACCACCGGGACTAGCGGGAGGGGGAAATGAGCAGTTCTTC. This chain links TRBV18 with TRBJ2-1; 16 bases line up with TRBD2. The germline CDR1 and CDR2 sequences are KGHSH and LQKENI. V dropped 0 bases and J dropped 7; count of bases not matched to a gene: 3. This CDR3 is 17 amino acids long. Full variable domain (rest looked up from reference TRBV18 and TRBJ2-1): NAGVMQNPRHLVRRRGQEARLRCSPMKGHSHVYWYRQLPEEGLKFMVYLQKENIIDESGMPKERFSAEFPKEGPSILRIQQVVRGDSAAYFCASSPPGLAGGGNEQFFGPGTRLTVL.

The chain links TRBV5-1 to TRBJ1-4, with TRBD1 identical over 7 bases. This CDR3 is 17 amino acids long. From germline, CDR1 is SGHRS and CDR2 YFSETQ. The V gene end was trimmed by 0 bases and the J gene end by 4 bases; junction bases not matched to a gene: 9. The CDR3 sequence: CASSLGDREDSNEKLFF. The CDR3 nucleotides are TGCGCCAGCAGCTTGGGAGACAGGGAGGATAGTAATGAAAAACTGTTTTTT.

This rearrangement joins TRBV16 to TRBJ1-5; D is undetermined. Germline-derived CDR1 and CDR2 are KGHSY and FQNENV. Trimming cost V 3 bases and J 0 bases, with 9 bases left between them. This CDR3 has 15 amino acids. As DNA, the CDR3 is TGTGCCAGCAGCCACACTGACTATAGCAATCAGCCCCAGCATTTT. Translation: CASSHTDYSNQPQHF.

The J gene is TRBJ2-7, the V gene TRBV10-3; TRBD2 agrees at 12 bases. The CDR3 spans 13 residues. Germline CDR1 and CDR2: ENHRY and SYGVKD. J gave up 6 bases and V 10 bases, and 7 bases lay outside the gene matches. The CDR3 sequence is CATETSGSSEQYF. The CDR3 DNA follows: TGTGCCACCGAGACTAGCGGGAGCTCCGAGCAGTACTTC.

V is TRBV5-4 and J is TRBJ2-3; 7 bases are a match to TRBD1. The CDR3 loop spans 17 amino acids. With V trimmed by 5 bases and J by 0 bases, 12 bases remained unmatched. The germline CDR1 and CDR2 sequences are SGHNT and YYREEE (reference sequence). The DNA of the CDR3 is TGTGCCAGCAGGACCGGGACAGCTTTACCTAGCACAGATACGCAGTATTTT. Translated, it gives CASRTGTALPSTDTQYF.

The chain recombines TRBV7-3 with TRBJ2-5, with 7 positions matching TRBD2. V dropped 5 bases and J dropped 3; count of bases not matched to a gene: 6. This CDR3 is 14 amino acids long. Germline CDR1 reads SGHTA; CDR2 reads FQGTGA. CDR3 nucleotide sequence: TGTGCCAGCAGCCAAGCGGGACGCAAAGAGACCCAGTACTTC. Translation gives CASSQAGRKETQYF.

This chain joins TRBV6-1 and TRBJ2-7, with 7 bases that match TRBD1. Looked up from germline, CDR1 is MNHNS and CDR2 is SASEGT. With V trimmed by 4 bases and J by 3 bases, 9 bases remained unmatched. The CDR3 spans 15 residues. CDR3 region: CASSAMTGNYYEQYF. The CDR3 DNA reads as TGTGCCAGCAGTGCTATGACAGGGAACTACTACGAGCAGTACTTC.

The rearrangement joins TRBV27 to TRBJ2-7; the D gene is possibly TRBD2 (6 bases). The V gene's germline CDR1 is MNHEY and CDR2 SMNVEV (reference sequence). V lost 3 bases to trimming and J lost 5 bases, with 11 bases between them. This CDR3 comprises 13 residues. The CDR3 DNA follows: TGTGCCAGCAGTTTGGGGAGGAACAACGAGCAGTACTTC. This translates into CASSLGRNNEQYF.

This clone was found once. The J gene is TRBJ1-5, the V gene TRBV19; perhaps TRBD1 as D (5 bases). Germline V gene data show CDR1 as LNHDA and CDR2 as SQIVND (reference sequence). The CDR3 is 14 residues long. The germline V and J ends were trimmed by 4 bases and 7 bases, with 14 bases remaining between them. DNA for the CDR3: TGTGCCAGTAGTAGGGGACCGGGACCACAGCCCCAGCATTTT. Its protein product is CASSRGPGPQPQHF.

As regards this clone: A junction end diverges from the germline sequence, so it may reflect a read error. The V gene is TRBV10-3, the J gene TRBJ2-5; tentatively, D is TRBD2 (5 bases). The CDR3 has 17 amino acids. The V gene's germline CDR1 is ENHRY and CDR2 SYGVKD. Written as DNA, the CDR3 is TGTGCCATCAGTGAGTCACGGGCGGGCACCCCTCAAGGGACCCAGTACTTC. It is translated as CAISESRAGTPQGTQYF.

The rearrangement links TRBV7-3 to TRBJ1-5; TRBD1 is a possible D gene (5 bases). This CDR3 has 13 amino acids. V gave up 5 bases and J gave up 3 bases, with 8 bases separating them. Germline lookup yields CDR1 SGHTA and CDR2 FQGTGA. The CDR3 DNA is TGTGCCAGCAGCGTTGGACACAATCAGCCCCAGCATTTT. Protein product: CASSVGHNQPQHF.